This T cell receptor beta chain was identified during a study of monozygotic twins with inflammatory bowel disease. For each CDR3 protein, TCRdb gives one entry from its re-call of the 5' RACE reads, without DNA. The table for this sample gives more than 110,000 distinct CDR3 sequences. T cells were not sorted, and total RNA was isolated straight from whole blood. Germline V CDR1 and CDR2: DFQATT, SNEGSKA (reference sequence). The length of the CDR3 is 14 residues. What was sequenced was blood. V usage is TRBV20-1 and J usage is TRBJ2-7; TCRdb calls TRBD1, which cannot be checked without DNA. The source of this sequence is a human donor with ulcerative colitis or Crohn's disease, or a healthy co-twin of an affected twin (not recorded which). The CDR3 loop reads CSASSLGQFQEQYF.